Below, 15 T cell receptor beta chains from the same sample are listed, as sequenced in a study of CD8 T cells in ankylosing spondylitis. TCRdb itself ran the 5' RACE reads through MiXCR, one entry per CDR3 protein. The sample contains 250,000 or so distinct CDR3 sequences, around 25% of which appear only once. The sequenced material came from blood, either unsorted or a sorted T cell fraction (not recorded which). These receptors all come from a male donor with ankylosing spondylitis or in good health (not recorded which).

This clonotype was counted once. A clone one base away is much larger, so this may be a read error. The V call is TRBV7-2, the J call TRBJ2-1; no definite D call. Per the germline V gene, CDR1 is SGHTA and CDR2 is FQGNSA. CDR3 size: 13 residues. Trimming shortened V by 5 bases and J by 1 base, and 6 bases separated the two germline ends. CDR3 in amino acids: CASSPMSYNEQFF. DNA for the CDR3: TGTGCCAGCAGCCCCATGTCCTACAATGAGCAGTTCTTC.

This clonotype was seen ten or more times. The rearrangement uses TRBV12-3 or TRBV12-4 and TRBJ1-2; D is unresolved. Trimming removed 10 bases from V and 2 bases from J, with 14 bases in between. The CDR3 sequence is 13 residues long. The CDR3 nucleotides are TGTGCCACCCGACGGGCCGGGAACTATGGCTACACCTTC. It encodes CATRRAGNYGYTF.

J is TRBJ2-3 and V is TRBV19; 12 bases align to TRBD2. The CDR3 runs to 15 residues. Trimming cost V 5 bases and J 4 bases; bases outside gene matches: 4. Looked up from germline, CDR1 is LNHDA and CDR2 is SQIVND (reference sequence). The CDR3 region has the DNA TGTGCCAGTAGTCAGTGGACTAGCGGGGCAGATACGCAGTATTTT. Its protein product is CASSQWTSGADTQYF.

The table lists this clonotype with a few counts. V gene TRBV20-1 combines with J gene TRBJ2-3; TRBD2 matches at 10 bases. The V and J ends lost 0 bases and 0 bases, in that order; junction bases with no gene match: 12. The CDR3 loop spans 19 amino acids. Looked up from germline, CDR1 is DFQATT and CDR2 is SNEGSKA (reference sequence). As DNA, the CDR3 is TGCAGTGCTAGAGATTTTGGAGCGGGGGGGCACTCTAGCACAGATACGCAGTATTTT. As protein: CSARDFGAGGHSSTDTQYF.

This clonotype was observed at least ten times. CDR3: CAISRGGQGYEQYF. CDR3 DNA sequence: TGTGCCATCAGCCGAGGGGGACAGGGCTACGAGCAGTACTTC. This chain links TRBV10-3 with TRBJ2-7, with 9 bases identical to TRBD1. The ends lost 6 bases at V and 3 bases at J; junction bases unmatched: 6. Germline V gene sequence: CDR1 ENHRY, CDR2 SYGVKD. CDR3 length: 14 residues.

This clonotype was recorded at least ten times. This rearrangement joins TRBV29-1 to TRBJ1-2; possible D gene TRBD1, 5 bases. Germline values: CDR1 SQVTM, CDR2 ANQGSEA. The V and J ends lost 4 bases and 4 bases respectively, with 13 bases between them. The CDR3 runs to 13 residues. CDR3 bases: TGCAGCGTTGGGGGGGGTTTCAGCTATGGCTACACCTTC. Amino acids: CSVGGGFSYGYTF. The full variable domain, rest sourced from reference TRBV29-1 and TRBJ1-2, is SAVISQKPSRDICQRGTSLTIQCQVDSQVTMMFWYRQQPGQSLTLIATANQGSEATYESGFVIDKFPISRPNLTFSTLTVSNMSPEDSSIYLCSVGGGFSYGYTFGSGTRLTVV.

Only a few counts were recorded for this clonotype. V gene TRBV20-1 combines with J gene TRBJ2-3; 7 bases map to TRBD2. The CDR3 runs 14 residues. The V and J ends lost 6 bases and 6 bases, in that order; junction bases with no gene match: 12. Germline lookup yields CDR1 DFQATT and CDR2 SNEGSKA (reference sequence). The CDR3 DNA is TGCAGTGCCTTAGCGGGCAATACGAAGGATACGCAGTATTTT. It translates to CSALAGNTKDTQYF.

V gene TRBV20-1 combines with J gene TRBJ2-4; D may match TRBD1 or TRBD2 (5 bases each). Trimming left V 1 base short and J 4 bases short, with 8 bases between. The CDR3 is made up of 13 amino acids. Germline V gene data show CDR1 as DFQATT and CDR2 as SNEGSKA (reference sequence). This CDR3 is CSARGQRKNIQYF. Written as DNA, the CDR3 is TGCAGTGCTAGAGGACAGCGGAAAAACATTCAGTACTTC.

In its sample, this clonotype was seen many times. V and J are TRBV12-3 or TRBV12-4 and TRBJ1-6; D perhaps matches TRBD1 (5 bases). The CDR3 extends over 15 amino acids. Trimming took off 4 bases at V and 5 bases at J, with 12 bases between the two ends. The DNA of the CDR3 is TGTGCCAGCAGTTCGGGGCGTCCAAATAATTCACCCCTCCACTTT. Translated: CASSSGRPNNSPLHF.

The CDR3 DNA follows: TGCAGTGCTCTTAACCGCAGGGTCTCCTACGAGCAGTACTTC. Translation: CSALNRRVSYEQYF. The V gene is TRBV20-1, the J gene TRBJ2-7; D is possibly TRBD1 (5 bases). Germline CDR1 is DFQATT and CDR2 is SNEGSKA (reference sequence). The ends were cut back, 5 bases at V and 0 bases at J, with 14 bases in the middle. The CDR3 has 14 amino acids.

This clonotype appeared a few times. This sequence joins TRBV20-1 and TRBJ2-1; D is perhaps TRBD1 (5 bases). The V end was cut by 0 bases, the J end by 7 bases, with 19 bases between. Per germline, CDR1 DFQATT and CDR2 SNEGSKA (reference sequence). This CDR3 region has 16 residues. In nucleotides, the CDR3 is TGCAGTGCTAGAGATTCGGAAGGGGCCCGCGTGAATGAGCAGTTCTTC. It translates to CSARDSEGARVNEQFF.

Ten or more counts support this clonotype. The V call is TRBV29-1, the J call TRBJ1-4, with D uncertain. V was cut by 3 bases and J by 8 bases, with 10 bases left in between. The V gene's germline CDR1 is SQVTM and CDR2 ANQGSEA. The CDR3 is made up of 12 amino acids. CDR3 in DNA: TGCAGCGTTGATGAGGGTTGGGAAAAACTGTTTTTT. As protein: CSVDEGWEKLFF.

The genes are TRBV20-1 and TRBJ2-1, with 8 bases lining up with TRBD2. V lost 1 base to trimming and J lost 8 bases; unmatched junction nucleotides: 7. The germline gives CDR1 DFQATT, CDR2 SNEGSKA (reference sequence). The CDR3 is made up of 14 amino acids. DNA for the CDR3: TGCAGTGCTAGAGGGCCGGGGGGGGCGCATGAGCAGTTCTTC. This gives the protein CSARGPGGAHEQFF.

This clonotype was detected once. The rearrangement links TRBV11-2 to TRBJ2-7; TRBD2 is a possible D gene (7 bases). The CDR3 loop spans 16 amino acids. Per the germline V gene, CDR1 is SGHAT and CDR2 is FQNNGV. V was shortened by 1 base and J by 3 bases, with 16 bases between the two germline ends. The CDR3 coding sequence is TGTGCCAGCAGCTTAGCACAGGGTAGCGGGCTCTACGAGCAGTACTTC. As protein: CASSLAQGSGLYEQYF. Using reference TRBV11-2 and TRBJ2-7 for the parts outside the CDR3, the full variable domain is EAGVAQSPRYKIIEKRQSVAFWCNPISGHATLYWYQQILGQGPKLLIQFQNNGVVDDSQLPKDRFSAERLKGVDSTLKIQPAKLEDSAVYLCASSLAQGSGLYEQYFGPGTRLTVT.

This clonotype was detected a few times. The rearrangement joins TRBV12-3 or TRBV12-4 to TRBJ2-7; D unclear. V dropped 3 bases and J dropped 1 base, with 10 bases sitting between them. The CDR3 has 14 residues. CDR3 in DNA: TGTGCCAGCAGTTTGACGTCGGGTTCCTACGAGCAGTACTTC. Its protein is CASSLTSGSYEQYF.